The 9 T cell receptor beta chains below were found in one sample sequenced in a study of shared clonotypes between healthy human individuals. Sequenced by immunoSEQ multiplex PCR; TCRdb stores in-frame clones only, minus some. The sample includes a few million clones, around 93% of them seen just once. CD45RO-negative, CCR7-positively selected cells formed the naive CD8 fraction, excluding terminally differentiated effector memory CD45RA+ cells. The sample consisted of naive CD8+ T cells from PBMCs. The source of these receptors is a young man in good health. Some clones in this sample may be carry-over from other donors' samples.

The J gene is TRBJ2-2, the V gene TRBV10-3; 11 bases align to TRBD2. Germline V gene data show CDR1 as ENHRY and CDR2 as SYGVKD. After removal of 6 bases from V and 4 bases from J, the junction contained 10 bases not matched to a gene. The CDR3 has 17 residues. This CDR3 reads CAIRRLAGGRVTGELFF. The CDR3 coding sequence is TGTGCCATCAGGCGGCTAGCGGGAGGACGGGTCACCGGGGAGCTGTTTTTT.

The chain carries TRBV2 and TRBJ1-5, with D perhaps matching TRBD1 (6 bases). From germline, CDR1 is SNHLY and CDR2 FYNNEI. The CDR3 consists of 16 residues. Between the trimmed V and J ends, which lost 3 bases and 3 bases, there was a span of 15 bases. The CDR3 nucleotides are TGTGCCAGCAGTGATGACGGGCCAGGGGACAATCAGCCCCAGCATTTT. This encodes CASSDDGPGDNQPQHF.

The V gene is TRBV7-9, the J gene TRBJ2-2, with D tentatively TRBD1 (5 bases). Trimming shortened V by 2 bases and J by 6 bases, and 10 bases separated the two germline ends. Germline-derived CDR1 and CDR2 are SEHNR and FQNEAQ (reference sequence). The CDR3 has 14 residues. The CDR3 DNA reads TGTGCCAGCAGCTTATCGCAGGGTCCCGGGGAGCTGTTTTTT. Translated, it gives CASSLSQGPGELFF.

This chain joins TRBV4-3 and TRBJ2-2; weak D call: TRBD1 (6 bases). This CDR3 is 17 amino acids long. Trimming shortened V by 1 base and J by 2 bases, and 14 bases separated the two germline ends. CDR1 is LGHNA, CDR2 YSLEER, per germline. The CDR3 spells CASSQGLARGNTGELFF. The CDR3 nucleotides read TGCGCCAGCAGCCAAGGTTTGGCCAGGGGCAACACCGGGGAGCTGTTTTTT.

The rearrangement uses TRBV7-9 and TRBJ2-7, with D possibly being TRBD1 (6 bases). The CDR3 runs to 16 residues. Trimming took 1 base from V and 1 from J, leaving 14 bases between them. Germline V gives CDR1 SEHNR, CDR2 FQNEAQ (reference sequence). The CDR3 sequence is CASSLDLGQSSYEQYF. The CDR3 coding sequence is TGTGCCAGCAGCTTAGACCTCGGACAGTCGTCCTACGAGCAGTACTTC.

CDR3 residues: CASSVYGGRGETQYF. CDR3 coding DNA: TGTGCCAGCAGCGTATATGGCGGGAGGGGCGAGACCCAGTACTTC. The chain employs TRBV9 and TRBJ2-5, with TRBD2 matching over 9 bases. CDR1 and CDR2 from the germline V gene are SGDLS and YYNGEE. The J segment lost 5 bases and the V segment lost 1 base, leaving 6 bases of the junction unmatched. The CDR3 consists of 15 residues.

Points on this clone: This same CDR3 is encoded by further DNA sequences in the sample. V and J are TRBV11-2 and TRBJ2-1, with D uncertain. The CDR3 is 12 amino acids. Trimming took 3 bases from V and 4 from J, leaving 4 bases between them. CDR1 and CDR2 (germline): SGHAT, FQNNGV. CDR3 in DNA: TGTGCCAGCAGCTTGGTGTACAATGAGCAGTTCTTC. Amino acids: CASSLVYNEQFF.

V usage is TRBV6-5 and J usage is TRBJ1-5; D is perhaps TRBD1 (5 bases). The V gene's germline CDR1 is MNHEY and CDR2 SVGAGI. This CDR3 has 12 amino acids. V lost 6 bases to trimming and J lost 6 bases, with 9 bases between them. The CDR3 here is CASRQGSQPQHF. The CDR3 region has the DNA TGTGCCAGCAGGCAGGGCTCTCAGCCCCAGCATTTT.

This clone was detected only once. The V gene is TRBV28, the J gene TRBJ2-3, with 10 bases lining up with TRBD1. Germline values: CDR1 MDHEN, CDR2 SYDVKM. V was pared by 3 bases and J by 3 bases, with 12 bases of the junction left unmatched. The CDR3 has 18 amino acids. CDR3 region: CASSLRGGGQGKTDTQYF. The CDR3 DNA is TGTGCCAGCAGTTTGCGGGGCGGGGGACAGGGGAAAACAGATACGCAGTATTTT.